Following are 14 T cell receptor beta chains from one sample sequenced in a study of T cell repertoires in cytomegalovirus infection. TCRdb analysed the reads with MiXCR anew, one entry per CDR3 protein. Of around 210,000 distinct CDR3 sequences listed, 6% to 8% are singletons. The sequenced material came from PBMCs. These receptors came from a human donor in good health (CMV status not recorded). Some clones in this sample may be carry-over from other donors' samples.

This clonotype was seen ten or more times. The chain carries TRBV6-2 or TRBV6-3 and TRBJ2-7; TRBD1 might be the D (6 bases). V lost 6 bases and J 5 bases, leaving 11 bases between the germline ends. CDR1 and CDR2 (germline): MNHEY, SVGEGT. The CDR3 contains 12 residues. This CDR3 is CASSLRDNEQYF. The CDR3 DNA reads TGTGCCAGCAGCCTCCGGGACAACGAGCAGTACTTC.

This clonotype was observed many times. The chain employs TRBV7-2 and TRBJ2-7; D may be TRBD1 (6 bases). The V end was cut by 2 bases, the J end by 5 bases, with 16 bases between. This CDR3 spans 15 amino acids. The germline V gene has CDR1 SGHTA and CDR2 FQGNSA. The CDR3 is CASSLRGYLGDEQYF. Here the CDR3 DNA reads TGTGCCAGCAGCTTAAGGGGGTATCTCGGCGACGAGCAGTACTTC.

This clonotype was observed at least ten times. This chain connects TRBV12-3 or TRBV12-4 to TRBJ1-1; TRBD1 might be the D (6 bases). The CDR3 covers 15 residues. V lost 4 bases and J lost 1, with 13 bases in between. The CDR3 sequence is CASSWGGGANTEAFF. In DNA, the CDR3 is TGTGCCAGCAGTTGGGGGGGGGGGGCGAACACTGAAGCTTTCTTT.

This clonotype was observed many times. The J gene is TRBJ2-2, the V gene TRBV20-1, with 7 bases that match TRBD1. The CDR3 consists of 14 residues. Looked up from germline, CDR1 is DFQATT and CDR2 is SNEGSKA (reference sequence). J gave up 2 bases and V 4 bases, and 4 bases lay outside the gene matches. Written as DNA, the CDR3 is TGCAGTGCTACCCGGGACAGTAACACCGGGGAGCTGTTTTTT. This sequence encodes CSATRDSNTGELFF.

V and J are TRBV5-1 and TRBJ1-1; tentatively, D is TRBD1 (6 bases). Per germline, CDR1 SGHRS and CDR2 YFSETQ. Between the trimmed V and J ends, which lost 2 bases and 3 bases, there was a span of 11 bases. This CDR3 contains 14 residues. CDR3 sequence (DNA): TGCGCCAGCAGCTTTCAGGGGCTGGACACTGAAGCTTTCTTT. Translating gives CASSFQGLDTEAFF.

This clonotype was seen many times. This chain uses TRBV29-1 with TRBJ1-1, with TRBD1 matching 7 bases. The trim removed 6 bases at V and 6 bases at J, leaving 10 bases unmatched. Germline lookup yields CDR1 SQVTM and CDR2 ANQGSEA. The CDR3 covers 13 residues. The DNA for the CDR3 is TGCAGCGTGGAGGGACAGCGTAAGGCTGAAGCTTTCTTT. As protein: CSVEGQRKAEAFF.

This clonotype was counted at least ten times. V usage is TRBV20-1 and J usage is TRBJ2-1, with TRBD1 matching 10 bases. This CDR3 has 12 amino acids. Germline CDR1 DFQATT, CDR2 SNEGSKA (reference sequence). CDR3 loop: CGGQGSLNEQFF. Written as DNA, the CDR3 is TGCGGGGGACAGGGGAGTCTCAATGAGCAGTTCTTC.

This clonotype was detected many times. The V and J genes are TRBV7-2 and TRBJ2-5; D gene uncertain. Germline lookup yields CDR1 SGHTA and CDR2 FQGNSA. CDR3 length: 13 amino acids. The V and J ends lost 2 bases and 5 bases respectively, with 9 bases between them. This CDR3 reads CASSLNEWETQYF. In nucleotides, the CDR3 is TGTGCCAGCAGCTTAAACGAGTGGGAGACCCAGTACTTC.

This clonotype showed up many times. V usage is TRBV6-2 or TRBV6-3 and J usage is TRBJ2-7; maybe TRBD1 (6 bases). This CDR3 region has 13 residues. Looked up from germline, CDR1 is MNHEY and CDR2 is SVGEGT. V gave up 6 bases and J gave up 1 base, with 10 bases separating them. The CDR3 protein is CASSYRASYEQYF. The DNA for the CDR3 is TGTGCCAGCAGCTACAGGGCATCCTACGAGCAGTACTTC.

This clonotype was observed at least ten times. The CDR3 DNA is TGTGCCAGCAGTTACTTGGGTGGAGAGACCCAGTACTTC. It translates to CASSYLGGETQYF. V and J are TRBV6-5 and TRBJ2-5, with D hard to call. V lost 1 base, J lost 4 bases, and 7 bases lay in between. The CDR3 runs 13 residues. In germline, CDR1 is MNHEY, CDR2 SVGAGI.

This clonotype was counted ten times or more. The rearrangement joins TRBV12-3 or TRBV12-4 to TRBJ2-3; 7 bases line up with TRBD2. The length of the CDR3 is 13 residues. Unmatched junction bases numbered 4, after V lost 4 bases and J lost 6 bases. CDR3 in amino acids: CASSSNSGDTQYF. The CDR3 DNA follows: TGTGCCAGCAGTTCCAATAGCGGGGATACGCAGTATTTT.

This clonotype was observed a handful of times. This chain connects TRBV2 to TRBJ2-1, with 12 positions matching TRBD2. The germline CDR1 and CDR2 sequences are SNHLY and FYNNEI. V trimming: 2 bases; J trimming: 9 bases; junction bases outside the gene matches: 5. The CDR3 contains 15 residues. The CDR3 spells CASSETSGGTGEQFF. In DNA, the CDR3 is TGTGCCAGCAGTGAAACTAGCGGGGGGACGGGTGAGCAGTTCTTC.

This clonotype came up many times. The chain has TRBV4-2 and TRBJ1-5, with D tentatively TRBD1 (5 bases). The CDR3 spans 17 residues. V was cut by 1 base and J by 3 bases, with 16 bases left in between. CDR1 is LGHNA and CDR2 is YNFKEQ in the germline V gene. For the CDR3, the DNA is TGTGCCAGCAGCCAAGTCGGGTCGGGAGGGACCAATCAGCCCCAGCATTTT. Translating gives CASSQVGSGGTNQPQHF.

This clonotype appeared many times. This chain connects TRBV19 to TRBJ1-1, with D maybe TRBD1 (6 bases). Looked up from germline, CDR1 is LNHDA and CDR2 is SQIVND (reference sequence). CDR3 length: 13 amino acids. V lost 9 bases and J 5 bases, leaving 16 bases between the germline ends. For the CDR3, the DNA is TGTGCCAGGCCCTTGGGGGGGCAAACTGAAGCTTTCTTT. This encodes CARPLGGQTEAFF.